A single sample is the source of the 11 T cell receptor beta chains below, sequenced in a study of response to subunit inactivated influenza vaccine. In TCRdb, the RT-PCR reads were re-called with MiXCR into one record per CDR3 protein. The sample carries 500,000 to 550,000 distinct CDR3 sequences, under 25% recorded once. These records were also assigned to another study, of T cells expressing NK-cell markers. From that report: Production of TCR beta cDNA relied on 5'RACE template switching with UMIs.

The material sequenced was CD4+ T cells sorted from PBMCs, taken 11 to 12 days after vaccination. Receptors originate from a man aged 50 to 60 who received an inactivated influenza vaccine.

The gene calls are TRBV4-3 and TRBJ2-3; D gene ambiguous. This CDR3 has 13 residues. The V and J ends lost 0 bases and 11 bases respectively, with 12 bases between them. CDR1 and CDR2 (germline): LGHNA, YSLEER. The CDR3 DNA is TGCGCCAGCAGCCAAGACGGTCAGACCAGGCAGTATTTT. This sequence encodes CASSQDGQTRQYF.

J is TRBJ1-1 and V is TRBV3-1; maybe TRBD1 (6 bases). V lost 4 bases and J lost 1, with 13 bases in between. Germline V gene data show CDR1 as LGHDT and CDR2 as YNNKEL (reference sequence). The length of the CDR3 is 15 residues. CDR3 amino acids: CASSLSGTQNTEAFF. The CDR3 DNA is TGTGCCAGCAGCCTCTCCGGGACACAGAACACTGAAGCTTTCTTT.

This clonotype was seen many times. The chain uses TRBV9 and TRBJ2-2, with a weak D call TRBD2 (5 bases). CDR3 length: 16 amino acids. V lost 0 bases and J lost 4, with 13 bases in between. Looked up from germline, CDR1 is SGDLS and CDR2 is YYNGEE. CDR3 nucleotide sequence: TGTGCCAGCAGCGTAGGAGGAGGATTGAGCACCGGGGAGCTGTTTTTT. Protein sequence: CASSVGGGLSTGELFF.

V and J are TRBV5-1 and TRBJ1-2, with D perhaps matching TRBD1 (5 bases). CDR3 length equals 15 residues. The V and J ends lost 4 bases and 4 bases respectively, with 17 bases between them. Per germline, CDR1 SGHRS and CDR2 YFSETQ. The CDR3 region is CASSDEPTDVYGYTF. The CDR3 region has the DNA TGCGCCAGCAGCGATGAACCGACAGACGTCTATGGCTACACCTTC.

The chain links TRBV10-3 to TRBJ1-6; D is perhaps TRBD1 (5 bases). There are 16 residues in the CDR3. Trimming pared 2 bases from V and 2 bases from J, leaving 10 bases between. The germline CDR1 and CDR2 sequences are ENHRY and SYGVKD. The CDR3 sequence is CAISEGAIAYNSPLHF. The DNA for the CDR3 is TGTGCCATCAGTGAGGGGGCAATCGCCTATAATTCACCCCTCCACTTT.

This clonotype was counted only a few times. The gene calls are TRBV6-2 or TRBV6-3 and TRBJ2-5; D gene unclear. Per germline, CDR1 MNHEY and CDR2 SVGEGT. The CDR3 is made up of 12 amino acids. Trimming removed 4 bases from V and 6 bases from J, with 9 bases in between. CDR3 region: CASSSIGKTQYF. The CDR3 nucleotides are TGTGCCAGCAGTTCCATCGGCAAGACCCAGTACTTC.

The gene calls are TRBV5-1 and TRBJ2-7; tentatively, D is TRBD1 (5 bases). V lost 0 bases and J 5 bases, leaving 12 bases between the germline ends. Germline V gene data show CDR1 as SGHRS and CDR2 as YFSETQ. The CDR3 has 14 amino acids. The CDR3 region has the DNA TGCGCCAGCAGCTTGGCCCCAGGGTTCGACGAGCAGTACTTC. Its translation is CASSLAPGFDEQYF.

In DNA form, the CDR3 reads TGTGCCAGCAGCTTAGACGTAGGAAACACCGGGGAGCTGTTTTTT. Protein: CASSLDVGNTGELFF. This chain joins TRBV7-2 and TRBJ2-2; D is undetermined. Germline V lookup: CDR1 SGHTA, CDR2 FQGNSA. The V end lost 1 base, the J end lost 2 bases, and 8 bases lay between the germline ends. The CDR3 covers 15 residues.

This clonotype was counted only a few times. The V gene is TRBV7-3, the J gene TRBJ2-1, with D perhaps matching TRBD1 or TRBD2 (6 bases each). The length of the CDR3 is 15 residues. Deletions cut 5 bases from V and 5 bases from J, with 16 bases between. The germline V gene encodes CDR1 SGHTA and CDR2 FQGTGA. The CDR3 region is CASSLLGGQDNEQFF. Written as DNA, the CDR3 is TGTGCCAGCAGCCTCCTGGGGGGCCAGGACAATGAGCAGTTCTTC.

This clonotype turned up a few times. The chain couples TRBV27 to TRBJ2-3; 8 bases agree with TRBD1. The CDR3 contains 16 residues. V lost 6 bases to trimming and J lost 0 bases; unmatched junction nucleotides: 8. Germline loops: CDR1 MNHEY, CDR2 SMNVEV (reference sequence). The CDR3, as DNA: TGTGCCAGCAGGAACTCGGGACAGGTCAGCACAGATACGCAGTATTTT. Translating it yields CASRNSGQVSTDTQYF.

This sequence joins TRBV4-1 and TRBJ2-3; D may be TRBD2 (5 bases). The germline V gene encodes CDR1 MGHRA and CDR2 YSYEKL. V dropped 0 bases and J dropped 7 bases, with 14 bases sitting between them. The CDR3 is 15 residues long. Here the CDR3 reads CASSQDRGGWNTQYF. In DNA, the CDR3 is TGCGCCAGCAGCCAAGACCGGGGTGGGTGGAATACGCAGTATTTT.